One TCR beta chain is described in this entry. The antigen is undetermined. This record comes from a study of T-cell memory formation after mild COVID-19. Overall study findings and caveats: Some responding clones appeared in pre-infection memory, suggesting cross-reactive memory joined.

TCRalpha and TCRbeta libraries used 5'RACE with constant-segment primers and UMIs. TCRdb re-derived calls from the 5' RACE reads in MiXCR, one entry per CDR3 protein. The sample carries some 210,000 distinct CDR3 sequences, roughly 10% recorded once. Sequenced: PBMCs or a T cell subset sorted from them (not recorded which). This clonotype was sampled from a man aged 18 to 35 who had mild COVID-19 (a few samples of this study predate the infection). Cell type and time point are not known.

CDR3 loop: CASSRRTGYNEQFF. Written as DNA, the CDR3 is TGTGCCAGCTCACGTCGGACGGGATACAATGAGCAGTTCTTC. This chain uses TRBV18 with TRBJ2-1; a possible D gene is TRBD2 (5 bases). Trimming pared 4 bases from V and 4 bases from J, leaving 11 bases between. This CDR3 has 14 amino acids. The germline V gene encodes CDR1 KGHSH and CDR2 LQKENI. Full variable domain (remainder filled in from reference TRBV18 and TRBJ2-1): NAGVMQNPRHLVRRRGQEARLRCSPMKGHSHVYWYRQLPEEGLKFMVYLQKENIIDESGMPKERFSAEFPKEGPSILRIQQVVRGDSAAYFCASSRRTGYNEQFFGPGTRLTVL.